This is a list of T cell receptor beta chains from one sample in a study of T cell repertoires in cytomegalovirus infection. One entry per CDR3 protein results from TCRdb running MiXCR on the reads. The sample lists 200,000 or so distinct CDR3 sequences; 28% were seen once. Specimen: PBMCs. The source of these receptors is a human donor in good health (CMV status not recorded). Some clones in this sample may be carry-over from other donors' samples. The CDR3 runs from the conserved cysteine through the conserved F or W. For some rows the clone size is stated as once, few or many, or as a class when expanded; others skip it.

clone_size | j_call | v_call | cdr3_aa
few | TRBJ2-3 | TRBV7-2 | CASSLRAGDTDTQYF
. | TRBJ2-7 | TRBV23-1 | CASSQSRDLGSRTDEQYF
. | TRBJ1-6 | TRBV12-3/TRBV12-4 | CASSWTGTISYNSPLHF
few | TRBJ2-3 | TRBV2 | CASKVRGAPADTQYF
. | TRBJ2-4 | TRBV2 | CASEKDTAKNIQYF
many | TRBJ2-3 | TRBV7-6 | CASSSRTSAYTDTQYF
few | TRBJ1-1 | TRBV6-8 | CASNWGAGTEAFF
few | TRBJ2-7 | TRBV3-1 | CASSQDISGQGVAYEQYF
. | TRBJ1-1 | TRBV12-3/TRBV12-4 | CASSLRVRGEAFF
. | TRBJ1-6 | TRBV4-2 | CASSQVDSPLHF
few | TRBJ1-1 | TRBV5-6 | CASSPVGRVITEAFF
. | TRBJ1-1 | TRBV11-2 | CASISPDRVGTEAFF
. | TRBJ2-1 | TRBV6-2/TRBV6-3 | CASNKRGPSSSYNEQFF
many | TRBJ1-1 | TRBV12-3/TRBV12-4 | CASSSHGYTEAFF
. | TRBJ2-7 | TRBV29-1 | CSVQGEGGSYEQYF
. | TRBJ1-5 | TRBV5-1 | CASSSGPRGNQPQHF
. | TRBJ2-7 | TRBV3-1 | CASSQNPTSGEQYF
many | TRBJ2-7 | TRBV15 | CATSRDRTGGGEQYF
. | TRBJ1-4 | TRBV5-4 | CASSPSGGRHEKLFF
many | TRBJ2-1 | TRBV7-2 | CASSLGTHEQFF
. | TRBJ1-2 | TRBV7-8 | CASSPVGGSYGYTF
. | TRBJ1-5 | TRBV12-3/TRBV12-4 | CASSGQGGNQPQHF
. | TRBJ1-1 | TRBV6-8 | CASSYQHREASRTEAFF
. | TRBJ1-1 | TRBV7-2 | CASRFFDVDTEAFF
. | TRBJ2-4 | TRBV2 | CASSEWLVAKNIQYF
many | TRBJ2-7 | TRBV7-2 | CASSPLAGGYEQYF
once | TRBJ2-2 | TRBV2 | CASSALAGGNTGELFF
. | TRBJ1-2 | TRBV12-3/TRBV12-4 | CASRPQEANYGYTF
. | TRBJ2-7 | TRBV7-9 | CASSYRGQGSDEQYF
. | TRBJ1-2 | TRBV5-1 | CASSASLSYGYTF
. | TRBJ1-1 | TRBV2 | CASSLGAARGVTEAFF
. | TRBJ1-6 | TRBV7-2 | CASSLNGRNSPLHF
few | TRBJ2-7 | TRBV7-9 | CASTAGTEVFHEQYF
. | TRBJ2-3 | TRBV6-5 | CASSSPSSRTDTQYF
. | TRBJ1-1 | TRBV7-6 | CASSSMGENTEAFF
many | TRBJ2-3 | TRBV7-8 | CASSFATDTQYF
. | TRBJ2-7 | TRBV11-1 | CASSSPPASEQYF